These 20 T cell receptor beta chains originate from one sample sequenced in a study of cytomegalovirus exposure and HLA in healthy donors. The PCR employed 60 Vbeta primers together with 13 Jbeta primers. Sequencing used immunoSEQ multiplex PCR; TCRdb keeps in-frame clones, though not all of them. The table has over 150,000 clones, 75% to 85% seen once. Input material: PBMCs. Every receptor here comes from a man aged 25-45 years in good health and CMV-seropositive.

In its sample, this clone was seen a few times. In the same sample, other DNA sequences code for this CDR3. V gene TRBV27 combines with J gene TRBJ2-1; D not resolved. This CDR3 contains 14 residues. V shed 3 bases and J shed 0 bases, with 6 bases lying between them. Per germline, CDR1 MNHEY and CDR2 SMNVEV (reference sequence). CDR3 sequence (DNA): TGTGCCAGCAGTTTGCGTAGCTCCTACAATGAGCAGTTCTTC. Residues: CASSLRSSYNEQFF.

The chain couples TRBV6-1 to TRBJ1-2; TRBD1 matches at 9 bases. From germline, CDR1 is MNHNS and CDR2 SASEGT. V gave up 7 bases and J gave up 6 bases; unmatched junction bases: 9. The CDR3 is 14 amino acids. In DNA, the CDR3 is TGTGCCAGCATTCCTACACAGGGGGCGAATGGCTACACCTTC. Protein product: CASIPTQGANGYTF.

The chain links TRBV29-1 to TRBJ2-7; 7 bases match TRBD1. Germline V gene sequence: CDR1 SQVTM, CDR2 ANQGSEA. V dropped 4 bases and J dropped 0; count of bases not matched to a gene: 3. The CDR3 is 13 amino acids. CDR3 coding DNA: TGCAGCGTTGGGGACAGATACTCCTACGAGCAGTACTTC. This gives the protein CSVGDRYSYEQYF.

The gene calls are TRBV21-1 and TRBJ2-3; the D call in the table, TRBD2, was not verified against the DNA. TRBV21-1 is given as a pseudogene. The CDR3 is 16 residues long. The CDR3 loop is CASTQWRAAAGDTQYF. In nucleotides, the CDR3 is TGTGCCAGCACCCAATGGCGGGCGGCGGCCGGCGATACGCAGTATTTT.

This clone turned up a few times. This chain uses TRBV15 with TRBJ1-1; 7 nucleotides line up with TRBD1. The CDR3 is made up of 13 amino acids. From germline, CDR1 is LNHNV and CDR2 YYDKDF (reference sequence). J was trimmed by 8 bases and V by 0 bases; bases with no gene match: 3. CDR3 bases: TGTGCCACCAGCAGAGACACAGGGGAAGAAGCTTTCTTT. Its translation: CATSRDTGEEAFF.

The chain has TRBV4-2 and TRBJ1-1; 9 bases align to TRBD1. The CDR3 is 13 residues long. CDR1 LGHNA and CDR2 YNFKEQ come from the germline V gene. The V segment lost 1 base and the J segment 10 bases; nucleotides outside the gene matches: 4. CDR3 nucleotides: TGTGCCAGCAGCCAAGGACAGGGGGAGAGAGCTTTCTTT. The encoded protein is CASSQGQGERAFF.

The chain uses TRBV7-2 and TRBJ1-5; TRBD1 aligns across 8 bases. Looked up from germline, CDR1 is SGHTA and CDR2 is FQGNSA. CDR3 length: 15 residues. Trimming removed 5 bases from V and 3 bases from J; junction bases left unmatched: 6. The CDR3 sequence: CASSVGTGYNQPQHF. The CDR3 DNA reads as TGTGCCAGCAGCGTCGGGACAGGTTACAATCAGCCCCAGCATTTT.

V usage is TRBV7-9 and J usage is TRBJ2-7, with D possibly matching TRBD2 (5 bases). The CDR3 is 14 amino acids. V was trimmed by 6 bases and J by 1 base, leaving 13 bases between them. Germline V CDR1 and CDR2: SEHNR, FQNEAQ (reference sequence). This chain's CDR3 is CASRPDSGSYEQYF. In DNA, the CDR3 is TGTGCCAGCAGACCCGACTCGGGGTCCTACGAGCAGTACTTC.

This clone appeared once. The V call is TRBV18, the J call TRBJ1-1; D is possibly TRBD1 (6 bases). Germline V lookup: CDR1 KGHSH, CDR2 LQKENI. The CDR3 sequence is 14 residues long. Between the trimmed V and J ends, which lost 2 bases and 6 bases, there was a span of 13 bases. The CDR3 spells CASSPTTGGSEAFF. The CDR3 bases are TGTGCCAGCTCACCAACGACGGGGGGCTCTGAAGCTTTCTTT.

The rearrangement uses TRBV7-8 and TRBJ2-1, with a weak D call TRBD2 (6 bases). Germline V gene sequence: CDR1 SGHVS, CDR2 FQNEAQ. The V gene lost 1 base and the J gene lost 3 bases, with 13 bases spanning the gap. The CDR3 runs to 16 residues. CDR3 sequence reads: CASSLGAGPVYNEQFF. Here the CDR3 DNA reads TGTGCCAGCAGCTTAGGAGCGGGCCCCGTCTACAATGAGCAGTTCTTC.

The CDR3 sequence: CASSYSRTGYGYTF. DNA for the CDR3: TGTGCCAGCAGTTACTCGCGAACAGGGTATGGCTACACCTTC. This chain links TRBV6-5 with TRBJ1-2; perhaps TRBD1 as D (6 bases). CDR1 is MNHEY, CDR2 SVGAGI, per germline. V lost 0 bases, J lost 5 bases, and 10 bases lay in between. The CDR3 totals 14 residues.

Turning to this clone: This sample includes further DNA sequences coding for the same CDR3. The chain combines TRBV11-3 with TRBJ1-1; 9 nucleotides line up with TRBD1. V gave up 3 bases and J gave up 5 bases; unmatched junction bases: 4. Per germline, CDR1 SGHNT and CDR2 YENEEA. CDR3 length equals 14 residues. CDR3 DNA sequence: TGTGCCAGCAGCTTCGGGACAGGGAATACTGAAGCTTTCTTT. Its translation: CASSFGTGNTEAFF.

This clone was counted only a few times. V gene TRBV19 combines with J gene TRBJ1-1, with 11 bases that match TRBD1. Germline CDR1 is LNHDA and CDR2 is SQIVND (reference sequence). V was clipped by 5 bases and J by 3 bases; unmatched bases: 14. The CDR3 sequence is 18 residues long. CDR3 DNA sequence: TGTGCCAGTAGTCCCTATCCCTGGACAGGGGGCGCGGACACTGAAGCTTTCTTT. Translated: CASSPYPWTGGADTEAFF.

This chain joins TRBV28 and TRBJ1-4; D is undetermined. Trimming stripped 10 bases from V and 4 bases from J, with 16 bases between. This CDR3 is 14 amino acids long. Germline V lookup: CDR1 MDHEN, CDR2 SYDVKM. The CDR3 coding sequence is TGTGCCACCTTCACATCGTCTAGTAATGAAAAACTGTTTTTT. Residues: CATFTSSSNEKLFF.

This rearrangement joins TRBV19 to TRBJ2-6; 9 positions agree with TRBD1. CDR3 size: 19 residues. The V and J ends lost 1 base and 0 bases, in that order; junction bases with no gene match: 7. Germline CDR1 reads LNHDA; CDR2 reads SQIVND (reference sequence). CDR3: CASSIGLQGAFSGANVLTF. DNA of the CDR3: TGTGCCAGTAGTATAGGGCTACAGGGGGCATTCTCTGGGGCCAACGTCCTGACTTTC.

This clone showed up just a few times. The gene calls are TRBV6-1 and TRBJ1-1; 10 bases fit TRBD1. V was clipped by 6 bases and J by 3 bases; unmatched bases: 7. CDR3 length: 15 residues. CDR1 MNHNS and CDR2 SASEGT come from the germline V gene. The chain's CDR3 is CASRRLGTGDTEAFF. The DNA of the CDR3 is TGTGCCAGCAGACGCCTCGGGACAGGGGACACTGAAGCTTTCTTT.

The chain links TRBV25-1 to TRBJ1-2; D perhaps matches TRBD1 (5 bases). Trimming took 8 bases from V and 4 from J, leaving 14 bases between them. Germline V CDR1 and CDR2: MGHDK, SYGVNS. This CDR3 is 13 amino acids long. CDR3 amino acids: CASLGGGPYGYTF. The DNA of the CDR3 is TGTGCCAGCCTCGGGGGTGGGCCCTATGGCTACACCTTC.

V is TRBV29-1 and J is TRBJ2-1, with 11 bases that match TRBD1. V was pared by 7 bases and J by 5 bases, with 10 bases of the junction left unmatched. Per the germline V gene, CDR1 is SQVTM and CDR2 is ANQGSEA. The CDR3 runs 15 residues. CDR3 nucleotides: TGCAGCGCCCGGGGACAGGGGGTTGGGAACAATGAGCAGTTCTTC. Residues: CSARGQGVGNNEQFF.

The chain combines TRBV25-1 with TRBJ2-3; TRBD2 aligns across 7 bases. V shed 3 bases and J 3 bases; nucleotides not matched to a gene: 6. Germline loops: CDR1 MGHDK, CDR2 SYGVNS. The CDR3 totals 15 residues. Written as DNA, the CDR3 is TGTGCCAGCAGTGAGGCTAGCGGAAATACAGATACGCAGTATTTT. Protein product: CASSEASGNTDTQYF.

The CDR3 nucleotides are TGTGCCAGCTTTACGACAGGGATACGCAATCAGCCCCAGCATTTT. Protein: CASFTTGIRNQPQHF. This chain connects TRBV28 to TRBJ1-5; 7 bases line up with TRBD1. Germline V gives CDR1 MDHEN, CDR2 SYDVKM. CDR3 length: 15 residues. With V trimmed by 8 bases and J by 2 bases, 9 bases remained unmatched.